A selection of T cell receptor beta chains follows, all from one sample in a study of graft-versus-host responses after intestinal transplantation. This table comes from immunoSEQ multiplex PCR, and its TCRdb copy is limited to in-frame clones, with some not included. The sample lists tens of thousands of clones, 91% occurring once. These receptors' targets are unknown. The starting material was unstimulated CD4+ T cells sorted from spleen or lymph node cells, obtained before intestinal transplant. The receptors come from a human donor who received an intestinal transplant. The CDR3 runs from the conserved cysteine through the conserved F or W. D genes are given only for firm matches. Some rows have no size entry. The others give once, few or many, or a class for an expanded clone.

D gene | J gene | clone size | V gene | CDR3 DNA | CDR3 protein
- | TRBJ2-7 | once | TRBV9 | TGTGCCAGCAGCGTAACCACAGAAACCTACGAGCAGTACTTC | CASSVTTETYEQYF
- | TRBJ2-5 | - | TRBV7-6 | TGTGCCAGCAGCTTAGCCAGGCAAGAGACCCAGTACTTC | CASSLARQETQYF
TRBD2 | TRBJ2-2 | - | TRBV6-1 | TGTGCCAGCAGTGAGGGGAGGCCTGGGCTAGCGGGGCGGGAGGAGCTGTTTTTT | CASSEGRPGLAGREELFF
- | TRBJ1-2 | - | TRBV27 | TGTGCCAGCAGACCCCTAGGGGGGGGGACCCCTCCCGGCTACACCTTC | CASRPLGGGTPPGYTF
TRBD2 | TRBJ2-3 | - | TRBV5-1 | TGCGCCAGCAGCCCTGCGGGGGACCTCACAGATACGCAGTATTTT | CASSPAGDLTDTQYF
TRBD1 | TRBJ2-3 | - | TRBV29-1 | TGCAGCGTTGTCGGGACAGCCAGCACAGATACGCAGTATTTT | CSVVGTASTDTQYF
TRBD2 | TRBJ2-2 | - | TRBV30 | TGTGCCTGGAGTACACCGGGACTAGTTCAATCCGGGGAGCTGTTTTTT | CAWSTPGLVQSGELFF
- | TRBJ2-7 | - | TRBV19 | TGTGCCAGTAGTCCGGGCGGCCCCAGGGCGTCCTACGAGCAGTACTTC | CASSPGGPRASYEQYF
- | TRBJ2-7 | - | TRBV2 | TGTGCCAGCAAGCGCGGGGGCGTCATGGCATCCTACGAGCAGTACTTC | CASKRGGVMASYEQYF
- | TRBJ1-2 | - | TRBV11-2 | TGTGCCAGCAGCCCTGCAGCGGCGTTCTATGGCTACACCTTC | CASSPAAAFYGYTF
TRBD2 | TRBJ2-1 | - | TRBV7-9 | TGTGCCAGCAGCTCACTAGCGGGGGGGATCCTATCCTACAATGAGCAGTTCTTC | CASSSLAGGILSYNEQFF
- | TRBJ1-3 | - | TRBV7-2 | TGTGCCAGCAGCTTTACCGGGAGCTCTGGAAACACCATATATTTT | CASSFTGSSGNTIYF
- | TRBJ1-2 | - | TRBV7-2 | TGTGCCAGCAGCTTAATCCCTCTTGGCTACACCTTC | CASSLIPLGYTF
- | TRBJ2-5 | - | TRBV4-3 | TGCGCCAGCAGCCCCCGGGGGGCAGGTCAAGAGACCCAGTACTTC | CASSPRGAGQETQYF
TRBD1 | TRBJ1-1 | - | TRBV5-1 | TGCGCCAGCAGCCGACAGGGCATCGGAGTTCGATCAGAGTCTGAAGCTTTCTTT | CASSRQGIGVRSESEAFF
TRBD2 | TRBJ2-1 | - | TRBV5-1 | TGCGCCAGCAGCTTGACTAGCGGATACAATGAGCAGTTCTTC | CASSLTSGYNEQFF
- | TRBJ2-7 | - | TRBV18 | TGTGCCAGCTCACCACAGCAGGGGTCCTACGAGCAGTACTTC | CASSPQQGSYEQYF
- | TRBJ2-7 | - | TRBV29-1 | TGCAGCGTTGCTCTCGGTCAAATCTACGAGCAGTACTTC | CSVALGQIYEQYF
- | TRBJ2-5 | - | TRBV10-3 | TGTGCCATCAGTGAGTCCTTTTCGTCCTATGTCCAAGAGACCCAGTACTTC | CAISESFSSYVQETQYF
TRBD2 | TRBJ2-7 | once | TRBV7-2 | TGTGCCAGCAGCTATGAAGCGGGGGCGTACTACGAGCAGTACTTC | CASSYEAGAYYEQYF
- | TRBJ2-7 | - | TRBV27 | TGTGCCAGCAGTATTACAGGAATCAGGTCCTACGAGCAGTACTTC | CASSITGIRSYEQYF
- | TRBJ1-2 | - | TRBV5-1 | TGCGCCAGCAGCTATTATCTACCCGGGAGGATTAACTATGGCTACACCTTC | CASSYYLPGRINYGYTF
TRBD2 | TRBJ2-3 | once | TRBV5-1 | TGCGCCAGCAGTGGCGGGGGATCAGATACGCAGTATTTT | CASSGGGSDTQYF
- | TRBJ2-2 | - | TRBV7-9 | TGTGCCAGCAGCCCCCGGGGTTTTTCGGACACCGGGGAGCTGTTTTTT | CASSPRGFSDTGELFF
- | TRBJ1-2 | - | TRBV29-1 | TGCAGCGTCGCCCCCGGGACTAAATCGAACTATGGCTACACCTTC | CSVAPGTKSNYGYTF
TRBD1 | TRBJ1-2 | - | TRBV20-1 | TGCAGTGCTAGACTTGGACAGGGGGAAACCTTC | CSARLGQGETF
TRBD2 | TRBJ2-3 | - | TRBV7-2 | TGTGCCAGCAGCTTAGGAGCGGGGCCAGATACGCAGTATTTT | CASSLGAGPDTQYF
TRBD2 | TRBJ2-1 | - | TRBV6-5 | TGTGCCAGCGGTTCGCGGGGGGCTCCCTACAATGAGCAGTTCTTC | CASGSRGAPYNEQFF
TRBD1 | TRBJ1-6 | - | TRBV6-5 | TGTGCCAGCAGTTACCGCGGGACAGGGGATTCACCCCTCCACTTT | CASSYRGTGDSPLHF
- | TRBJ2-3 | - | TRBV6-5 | TGTGCCAGCAGTTACTTACTAGGGGATACGCAGTATTTT | CASSYLLGDTQYF
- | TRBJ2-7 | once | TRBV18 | TGTGCCAGCTCACCCGTTAGGGGGGGGCGCTCCTACGAGCAGTACTTC | CASSPVRGGRSYEQYF